The subject of this entry is one TCR beta chain. What it binds is not known. Germline V lookup: CDR1 SGHAT, CDR2 FQDESV (reference sequence). This CDR3 is built from 16 residues. V shed 5 bases and J shed 0 bases, with 14 bases lying between them. This sample was included in a study of T cell responses to AZD1222 COVID-19 vaccine. Study-wide results and caveats: There were mostly white British donors and more females than males, and clonal diversity was possibly underestimated.

Here immunoSEQ multiplex PCR was the method, and the copy in TCRdb shows in-frame clones only, minus some. The sample records more than 95,000 clones, about nine tenths being singletons. The sequencing used peripheral blood, collected on day 0 of MenACWY control vaccination. The sequence was collected from an adult in good health. The chain couples TRBV11-1 to TRBJ1-5; D uncertain. The CDR3 spells CASSPDQLYSNQPQHF. CDR3 bases: TGTGCCAGCAGCCCTGATCAGCTTTATAGCAATCAGCCCCAGCATTTT.